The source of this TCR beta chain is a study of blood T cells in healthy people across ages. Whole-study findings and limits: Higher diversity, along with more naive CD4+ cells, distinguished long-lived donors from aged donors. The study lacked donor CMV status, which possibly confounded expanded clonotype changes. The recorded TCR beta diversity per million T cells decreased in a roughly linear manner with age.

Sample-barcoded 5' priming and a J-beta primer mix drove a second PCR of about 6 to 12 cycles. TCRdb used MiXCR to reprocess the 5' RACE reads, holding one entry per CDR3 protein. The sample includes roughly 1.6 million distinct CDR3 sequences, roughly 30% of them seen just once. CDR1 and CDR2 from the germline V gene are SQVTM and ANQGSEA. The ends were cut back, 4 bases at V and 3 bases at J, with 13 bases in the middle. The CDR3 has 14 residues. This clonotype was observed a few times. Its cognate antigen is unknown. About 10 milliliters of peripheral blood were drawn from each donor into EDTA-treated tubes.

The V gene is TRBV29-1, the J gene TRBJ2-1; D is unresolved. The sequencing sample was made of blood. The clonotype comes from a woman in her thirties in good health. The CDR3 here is CSVGGSPLYNEQFF. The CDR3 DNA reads TGCAGCGTTGGTGGTTCGCCCCTCTACAATGAGCAGTTCTTC.